One and the same sample provided the 31 T cell receptor beta chains below, sequenced in a study of blood T cell repertoires in COVID-19. Clones were read by immunoSEQ multiplex PCR, and TCRdb kept only the in-frame ones, dropping some. This table has some 250,000 clones, approximately 90% appearing once. Sequencing was done on a sample of peripheral blood. These receptors were collected from a middle-aged woman who had recovered from COVID-19.

This chain connects TRBV12-3 or TRBV12-4 to TRBJ1-1; no reliable D call. CDR3 length: 11 amino acids. V was cut by 3 bases and J by 6 bases, with 5 bases left in between. In DNA, the CDR3 is TGTGCCAGCAGTTTGGCTGCTGAAGCTTTCTTT. It yields the protein CASSLAAEAFF.

The chain couples TRBV7-2 to TRBJ2-2, with TRBD2 matching 7 bases. The CDR3 sequence is 15 residues long. Germline V gene lookup returns CDR1 SGHTA and CDR2 FQGNSA. Losses at the gene ends were 5 bases for V and 3 bases for J; bases not matched to a gene: 6. The DNA for the CDR3 is TGTGCCAGCAGCCTAGGGAGGGATTACACCGGGGAGCTGTTTTTT. It encodes CASSLGRDYTGELFF.

The rearrangement joins TRBV20-1 to TRBJ1-2; 8 positions match TRBD1. The CDR3 sequence is 14 residues long. J lost 4 bases, V lost 3 bases, and 7 bases had no gene match. The germline V gene has CDR1 DFQATT and CDR2 SNEGSKA (reference sequence). The CDR3 bases are TGCAGTGCTAGTGCCCCAGGGGGCTTCTATGGCTACACCTTC. Its translation: CSASAPGGFYGYTF.

The gene calls are TRBV9 and TRBJ2-7; TRBD2 agrees at 7 bases. This CDR3 spans 15 amino acids. CDR1 is SGDLS and CDR2 is YYNGEE in the germline V gene. J lost 0 bases, V lost 2 bases, and 5 bases had no gene match. The CDR3 sequence: CASSVRAGASYEQYF. CDR3 coding DNA: TGTGCCAGCAGCGTGAGGGCGGGAGCCTCCTACGAGCAGTACTTC.

V usage is TRBV6-2 or TRBV6-3 and J usage is TRBJ2-3; 15 nucleotides agree with TRBD2. The CDR3 runs 15 residues. The J segment lost 6 bases and the V segment lost 7 bases, leaving 5 bases of the junction unmatched. The germline CDR1 and CDR2 sequences are MNHEY and SVGEGT. The CDR3 sequence: CASTPGLAGGDTQYF. CDR3 in DNA: TGTGCCAGCACCCCCGGACTAGCGGGAGGGGATACGCAGTATTTT.

CDR3 nucleotide sequence: TGTGCCAGCAGCGCCAGGTTGGGCCAAGAGACCCAGTACTTC. This translates into CASSARLGQETQYF. The rearrangement joins TRBV7-3 to TRBJ2-5; D not certain. V was trimmed by 5 bases and J by 1 base, leaving 11 bases between them. The CDR3 runs 14 residues. Germline assignment: CDR1 SGHTA and CDR2 FQGTGA. Using reference TRBV7-3 and TRBJ2-5 for the parts outside the CDR3, the full variable domain is GAGVSQTPSNKVTEKGKYVELRCDPISGHTALYWYRQSLGQGPEFLIYFQGTGAADDSGLPNDRFFAVRPEGSVSTLKIQRTERGDSAVYLCASSARLGQETQYFGPGTRLLVL.

This sequence joins TRBV7-9 and TRBJ2-2; a possible D gene is TRBD1 (7 bases). Germline V gives CDR1 SEHNR, CDR2 FQNEAQ (reference sequence). This CDR3 is built from 15 residues. V lost 4 bases and J lost 6, with 15 bases in between. CDR3 sequence (DNA): TGTGCCAGCAGCTCCCCCGCAGGGGGGTCCGGGGAGCTGTTTTTT. It is translated as CASSSPAGGSGELFF.

The CDR3 region is CASSYSQATEAFF. CDR3 bases: TGTGCCAGCAGTTACTCGCAGGCCACTGAAGCTTTCTTT. V gene TRBV6-5 combines with J gene TRBJ1-1; D gene unclear. Germline CDR1 is MNHEY and CDR2 is SVGAGI. The CDR3 has 13 amino acids. The ends were cut back, 0 bases at V and 4 bases at J, with 6 bases in the middle.

This clone was seen a handful of times. The V and J genes are TRBV13 and TRBJ1-1; TRBD1 agrees at 8 bases. Trimming removed 5 bases from V and 0 bases from J; junction bases left unmatched: 8. The germline V gene has CDR1 PRHDT and CDR2 FYEKMQ (reference sequence). The CDR3 consists of 16 residues. The CDR3 region has the DNA TGTGCCAGCAGCCCCGGGACAGGCGTTATGAACACTGAAGCTTTCTTT. It yields the protein CASSPGTGVMNTEAFF.

The rearrangement joins TRBV4-1 to TRBJ2-7; TRBD1 aligns across 8 bases. There are 14 residues in the CDR3. Looked up from germline, CDR1 is MGHRA and CDR2 is YSYEKL. Trimming removed 4 bases from V and 5 bases from J; junction bases left unmatched: 7. The CDR3 protein is CASSPRQGTHEQYF. CDR3 DNA sequence: TGCGCCAGCAGCCCGCGACAGGGGACCCACGAGCAGTACTTC.

The chain has TRBV27 and TRBJ2-7; 11 nucleotides align to TRBD1. J gave up 6 bases and V 7 bases, and 8 bases lay outside the gene matches. Germline V gene sequence: CDR1 MNHEY, CDR2 SMNVEV (reference sequence). The CDR3 has 14 amino acids. CDR3 nucleotides: TGTGCCAGCATGTGGGGACAGGGGGTGGGCGAGCAGTACTTC. This translates into CASMWGQGVGEQYF.

This clone was seen just once. The gene calls are TRBV5-6 and TRBJ1-4; D gene ambiguous. CDR1 and CDR2 from the germline V gene are SGHDT and YYEEEE. The V end lost 4 bases, the J end lost 0 bases, and 7 bases lay between the germline ends. This CDR3 contains 14 residues. The CDR3 protein is CASSRRATNEKLFF. CDR3 bases: TGTGCCAGCAGCCGGAGGGCAACTAATGAAAAACTGTTTTTT.

The chain couples TRBV19 to TRBJ1-1; no clear D. Per germline, CDR1 LNHDA and CDR2 SQIVND (reference sequence). CDR3 length equals 13 residues. Trimming left V 5 bases short and J 7 bases short, with 14 bases between. The CDR3 loop reads CASSSPAGLEAFF. The CDR3 bases are TGTGCCAGTAGTTCTCCGGCGGGCCTTGAAGCTTTCTTT.

The chain recombines TRBV25-1 with TRBJ2-7; D remains ambiguous. The ends were cut back, 7 bases at V and 2 bases at J, with 9 bases in the middle. The germline CDR1 and CDR2 sequences are MGHDK and SYGVNS. The CDR3 has 12 residues. Here the CDR3 DNA reads TGTGCCAGCACCCATGGGCCCTACGAGCAGTACTTC. Translating it yields CASTHGPYEQYF.

This clone was counted once. The V and J genes are TRBV6-5 and TRBJ2-7; possible D gene TRBD1, 6 bases. The CDR3 covers 15 residues. Germline V gene sequence: CDR1 MNHEY, CDR2 SVGAGI. The V end lost 8 bases, the J end lost 2 bases, and 19 bases lay between the germline ends. The CDR3 DNA reads TGTGCCAGCCTACCAACGGGACACCTTACCTACGAGCAGTACTTC. The encoded protein is CASLPTGHLTYEQYF.

V gene TRBV7-8 combines with J gene TRBJ2-2; D is unclear. The CDR3 totals 13 residues. The V gene lost 2 bases and the J gene lost 4 bases, with 5 bases spanning the gap. Germline V gene sequence: CDR1 SGHVS, CDR2 FQNEAQ. The CDR3 DNA reads as TGTGCCAGCAGCTTATTGGCCACCGGGGAGCTGTTTTTT. Amino acids: CASSLLATGELFF.

The chain has TRBV6-5 and TRBJ2-7, with TRBD2 as a possible D gene (5 bases). V lost 0 bases to trimming and J lost 1 base, with 10 bases between them. Germline V gene sequence: CDR1 MNHEY, CDR2 SVGAGI. The CDR3 has 15 residues. The CDR3 DNA reads as TGTGCCAGCAGTTACTCCACCACGGGATCCTACGAGCAGTACTTC. This encodes CASSYSTTGSYEQYF.

This clone was counted a single time. The J gene is TRBJ1-1, the V gene TRBV29-1; D gene ambiguous. The CDR3 extends over 11 amino acids. With 6 bases removed from V and 13 bases from J, the gap between germline ends came to 18 bases. Germline CDR1 and CDR2: SQVTM and ANQGSEA. The CDR3 bases are TGCAGCGTCGAGGGCCGTACAGAGGGTTTCTTT. It codes for CSVEGRTEGFF.

The chain uses TRBV7-9 and TRBJ1-1; TRBD1 is a possible D gene (5 bases). Germline V CDR1 and CDR2: SEHNR, FQNEAQ (reference sequence). V shed 1 base and J shed 4 bases, with 13 bases lying between them. The CDR3 extends over 15 amino acids. The chain's CDR3 is CASSLGGRRGTEAFF. In DNA form, the CDR3 reads TGTGCCAGCAGCTTAGGGGGCCGACGCGGCACTGAAGCTTTCTTT.

Here the CDR3 DNA reads TGTGCCAGCAGCCCGGTAGCGAGCACAGATACGCAGTATTTT. Translating it yields CASSPVASTDTQYF. The chain joins TRBV11-2 to TRBJ2-3; weak D call: TRBD2 (5 bases). The V and J ends lost 5 bases and 0 bases respectively, with 9 bases between them. CDR3 length equals 14 residues. The germline V gene has CDR1 SGHAT and CDR2 FQNNGV. Combining the CDR3 with reference TRBV11-2 and TRBJ2-3 gives the whole variable domain EAGVAQSPRYKIIEKRQSVAFWCNPISGHATLYWYQQILGQGPKLLIQFQNNGVVDDSQLPKDRFSAERLKGVDSTLKIQPAKLEDSAVYLCASSPVASTDTQYFGPGTRLTVL.

The J gene is TRBJ2-7, the V gene TRBV7-3; 8 bases line up with TRBD2. CDR1 SGHTA and CDR2 FQGTGA come from the germline V gene. This CDR3 region has 15 residues. The V gene end was trimmed by 5 bases and the J gene end by 2 bases; junction bases not matched to a gene: 8. CDR3 DNA: TGTGCCAGCAGCCCCGGGAGGGCCCCGACCTACGAGCAGTACTTC. Translating it yields CASSPGRAPTYEQYF.

The chain joins TRBV28 to TRBJ2-1; TRBD2 might be the D (6 bases). This CDR3 region has 14 residues. Trimming took 10 bases from V and 0 from J, leaving 13 bases between them. Germline loops: CDR1 MDHEN, CDR2 SYDVKM. The CDR3 sequence: CATRGTGSYNEQFF. DNA of the CDR3: TGTGCCACCCGCGGGACGGGCTCCTACAATGAGCAGTTCTTC.

The chain has TRBV19 and TRBJ1-1; D uncertain. The CDR3 is 11 amino acids. Germline V gene sequence: CDR1 LNHDA, CDR2 SQIVND (reference sequence). Trimming took off 1 base at V and 11 bases at J, with 8 bases between the two ends. The CDR3: CASSIGFAAFF. CDR3 nucleotide sequence: TGTGCCAGTAGTATAGGCTTCGCGGCTTTCTTT.

The chain has TRBV3-1 (or the pseudogene TRBV3-2) and TRBJ2-1; TRBD1 might be the D (5 bases). Germline-derived CDR1 and CDR2 are LGHDT and YNNKEL (reference sequence). This CDR3 spans 15 amino acids. Trimming removed 0 bases from V and 6 bases from J, with 12 bases in between. CDR3 sequence reads: CASSQDGRESNEQFF. The CDR3 DNA is TGTGCCAGCAGCCAAGACGGCAGGGAATCCAATGAGCAGTTCTTC.

The chain joins TRBV9 to TRBJ2-2; tentatively, D is TRBD1 (5 bases). The CDR3 spans 12 residues. The germline V gene encodes CDR1 SGDLS and CDR2 YYNGEE. The germline V and J ends were trimmed by 7 bases and 6 bases, with 10 bases remaining between them. The CDR3 reads CASGTGAGELFF. CDR3 sequence (DNA): TGTGCCAGCGGAACAGGAGCCGGGGAGCTGTTTTTT. Supplemented by reference TRBV9 and TRBJ2-2, the full variable domain reads DSGVTQTPKHLITATGQRVTLRCSPRSGDLSVYWYQQSLDQGLQFLIQYYNGEERAKGNILERFSAQQFPDLHSELNLSSLELGDSALYFCASGTGAGELFFGEGSRLTVL.

The chain is built from TRBV5-1 and TRBJ2-3, with TRBD1 matching over 7 bases. This CDR3 spans 16 amino acids. V shed 4 bases and J 0 bases; nucleotides not matched to a gene: 8. CDR1 and CDR2 from the germline V gene are SGHRS and YFSETQ. The CDR3 nucleotides read TGCGCCAGCAGCCCGGGACAGCGCACTAGCACAGATACGCAGTATTTT. Protein sequence: CASSPGQRTSTDTQYF. The full variable domain, completed using reference TRBV5-1 and TRBJ2-3, is KAGVTQTPRYLIKTRGQQVTLSCSPISGHRSVSWYQQTPGQGLQFLFEYFSETQRNKGNFPGRFSGRQFSNSRSEMNVSTLELGDSALYLCASSPGQRTSTDTQYFGPGTRLTVL.

The chain carries TRBV4-1 and TRBJ2-1, with TRBD2 matching 8 bases. Germline V gene data show CDR1 as MGHRA and CDR2 as YSYEKL. The CDR3 is made up of 17 amino acids. Trimming removed 2 bases from V and 9 bases from J; junction bases left unmatched: 15. The CDR3 coding sequence is TGCGCCAGCAGCCAAAGGCGTCTAGCGGGTCCGGGGGGTGAGCAGTTCTTC. Translation: CASSQRRLAGPGGEQFF.

This clone was counted a few times. V is TRBV7-2 and J is TRBJ2-7, with D possibly TRBD1 on 5 matching bases. The V and J ends lost 5 bases and 2 bases respectively, with 13 bases between them. Germline assignment: CDR1 SGHTA and CDR2 FQGNSA. This CDR3 comprises 14 residues. The CDR3 sequence is CASSPLVGPYEQYF. The CDR3 coding sequence is TGTGCCAGCAGCCCCCTCGTGGGGCCCTACGAGCAGTACTTC.

The rearrangement joins TRBV9 to TRBJ2-2; possible D gene TRBD2, 5 bases. The CDR3 contains 14 residues. The germline V gene has CDR1 SGDLS and CDR2 YYNGEE. V lost 3 bases, J lost 7 bases, and 13 bases lay in between. The CDR3 spells CASSANTRGGELFF. As DNA, the CDR3 is TGTGCCAGCAGCGCTAACACCCGGGGCGGGGAGCTGTTTTTT.

This chain joins TRBV12-3 or TRBV12-4 and TRBJ1-5, with D unresolved. This CDR3 comprises 12 residues. Trimming shortened V by 3 bases and J by 5 bases, and 5 bases separated the two germline ends. The CDR3 spells CASSFGDQPQHF. CDR3 in DNA: TGTGCCAGCAGTTTTGGAGATCAGCCCCAGCATTTT.

In its sample, this clone was seen once. J is TRBJ1-2 and V is TRBV7-9, with D maybe TRBD1 (5 bases). The germline V gene encodes CDR1 SEHNR and CDR2 FQNEAQ (reference sequence). The germline V and J ends were trimmed by 8 bases and 4 bases, with 14 bases remaining between them. This CDR3 comprises 13 residues. CDR3 loop: CASDQGGPYGYTF. The CDR3 bases are TGTGCCAGCGACCAGGGCGGACCCTATGGCTACACCTTC.